Listed below are T cell receptor beta chains from one sample, sequenced in a study of T cell repertoires in cytomegalovirus infection. Using its own MiXCR run on the reads, TCRdb lists one record per CDR3 protein. Of about 190,000 distinct CDR3 sequences in the sample, 25% to 30% are singletons; the top ten hold 31%. Sequenced material: PBMCs. Every receptor here comes from a human donor in good health (CMV status not recorded). Some clones in this sample may be carry-over from other donors' samples. The conserved cysteine and the conserved F or W are not part of the CDR3 here. The order of the fields is D gene, J gene, V gene, CDR3 protein. D genes are given only for firm matches.

. | TRBJ1-3 | TRBV7-3 | ASSLQGFSGNTIY
. | TRBJ1-2 | TRBV3-1 | ASSQDPEGANYGYT
TRBD1 | TRBJ2-3 | TRBV27 | ASSKGTGGDTDTQY
TRBD2 | TRBJ2-3 | TRBV7-2 | ASSSGGLRRDTQY
. | TRBJ1-2 | TRBV12-3/TRBV12-4 | ASSFYATDGGYT
. | TRBJ2-7 | TRBV12-3/TRBV12-4 | ASSTYDGGAYEQY
TRBD1 | TRBJ2-7 | TRBV11-2 | ASSSLRGTDTGTYEQY
. | TRBJ2-3 | TRBV12-3/TRBV12-4 | ASALSRTDTQY
. | TRBJ1-1 | TRBV7-2 | ASSLDGGPNTEAF
. | TRBJ1-6 | TRBV6-5 | ASSLNQGGYNSPLH
TRBD1 | TRBJ1-1 | TRBV12-3/TRBV12-4 | ASSLTGFTEAF
. | TRBJ1-5 | TRBV20-1 | SAAENRNQPQH
TRBD1 | TRBJ2-5 | TRBV29-1 | SVLTGSGGTQY
TRBD1 | TRBJ2-1 | TRBV29-1 | SAKTGGEQF
. | TRBJ1-2 | TRBV11-2 | ASSGIARDPYGYT
. | TRBJ2-1 | TRBV6-1 | ASSEVRGWRTNEQF
. | TRBJ2-2 | TRBV9 | ASSPSPGSNTGELF
TRBD1 | TRBJ1-5 | TRBV7-2 | ASSLQGQGYQPQH
. | TRBJ1-2 | TRBV7-2 | ASSSGTTYGGYT
TRBD1 | TRBJ1-2 | TRBV12-3/TRBV12-4 | ASSTGQSFV
TRBD2 | TRBJ2-3 | TRBV29-1 | SVEGASTSGGNTDTQY
. | TRBJ2-3 | TRBV6-6 | ASSPLSRGTDTQY
TRBD2 | TRBJ2-5 | TRBV28 | ASTLRTSGEETQY
TRBD1 | TRBJ1-3 | TRBV7-4 | ASSLGKDRILNRSGNTIY
. | TRBJ1-2 | TRBV12-3/TRBV12-4 | ASSPQRNYGYT
TRBD1 | TRBJ1-2 | TRBV15 | ATSIPGQGAKGYT
. | TRBJ2-7 | TRBV7-6 | ASSLEGEEQY
. | TRBJ1-1 | TRBV11-3 | ASSVTGNTEAF